Listed here is a single TCR beta chain. Its specificity is not known. Mismatch with germline at one junction end may stem from a read error. This entry comes from a study of beta chain features in type 1 diabetes. The investigators reverse transcribed all of the isolated RNA, so they sequenced expressed TCRB transcripts. Here immunoSEQ multiplex PCR was the method, and the copy in TCRdb shows in-frame clones only, minus some. The top ten hold around 0.1% of the sample, which has 600,000 to 650,000 clones, roughly a sixth seen once. Overall study results and limits: Within patients, naive, central memory and Treg TCRB repertoires seemed more similar than within healthy donors. Across all four CD4+ subsets, people with type 1 diabetes showed modestly shorter TCRB CDR3s.

Cells sorted by CD45RO/CCR7/CD25/CD127/CD95/CD27 comprised CD4+ naive, central memory, regulatory and stem cell-like memory cells. Looked up from germline, CDR1 is MNHEY and CDR2 is SVGAGI. The CDR3 consists of 13 residues. The origin of this receptor is a man younger than 35 in good health. This sequence joins TRBV6-5 and TRBJ1-4; 10 bases match TRBD1. Material: naive CD4+ T cells from blood. The CDR3 spells CASSRQGATDGIF. As DNA, the CDR3 is TGTGCCAGCAGCAGACAGGGGGCGACGGATGGGATTTTT.